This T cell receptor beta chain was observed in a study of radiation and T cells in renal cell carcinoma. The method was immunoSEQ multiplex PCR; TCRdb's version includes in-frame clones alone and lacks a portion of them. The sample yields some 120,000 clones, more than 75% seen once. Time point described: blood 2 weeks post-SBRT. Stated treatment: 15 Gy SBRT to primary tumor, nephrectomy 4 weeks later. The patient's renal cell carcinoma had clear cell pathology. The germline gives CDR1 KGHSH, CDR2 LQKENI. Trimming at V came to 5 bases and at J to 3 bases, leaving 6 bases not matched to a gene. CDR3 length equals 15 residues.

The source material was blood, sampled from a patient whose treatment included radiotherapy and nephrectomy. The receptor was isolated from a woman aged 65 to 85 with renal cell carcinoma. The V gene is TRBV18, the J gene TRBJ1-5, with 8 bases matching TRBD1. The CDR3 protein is CASSSDRGINQPQHF. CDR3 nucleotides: TGTGCCAGCTCAAGCGACAGGGGAATCAATCAGCCCCAGCATTTT.